The rows below give T cell receptor beta chains drawn from one sample of a study of T cell repertoires in cytomegalovirus infection. For these receptors, no antigen is known. TCRdb reprocessed the reads via MiXCR and lists one record per CDR3 protein. The data hold more than 250,000 distinct CDR3 sequences, with 20% to 30% observed a single time. The sequences come from cultured PBMCs, collected from culture after CMV antigen stimulation. Receptors were obtained from a human donor in good health (CMV status not recorded). Some clones in this sample may be carry-over from other donors' samples. The CDR3 runs from the conserved cysteine through the conserved F or W. The D gene is left open where the match is weak. Part of the rows lack a size; the others show once, few, many or a class for expanded clones.

j_gene,abundance,v_gene,d_gene,CDR3nt,CDR3aa
TRBJ2-1,.,TRBV5-8,.,TGTGCCAGCAGCTTGGGGCTAATGGGCTCCTACAATGAGCAGTTCTTC,CASSLGLMGSYNEQFF
TRBJ2-3,many,TRBV27,.,TGTGCCAGCAGTAGGCGGTTAAACACAGATACGCAGTATTTT,CASSRRLNTDTQYF
TRBJ2-3,.,TRBV3-1,.,TGTGCCAGCAGCCAAGTTGGGCGGGGAGATACGCAGTATTTT,CASSQVGRGDTQYF
TRBJ1-5,.,TRBV2,.,TGTGCCAGCAATAGACAGACTAATCAGCCCCAGCATTTT,CASNRQTNQPQHF
TRBJ2-1,few,TRBV7-6,.,TGTGCCAGCAGCGTCGCGGGGTCGGACAATGAGCAGTTCTTC,CASSVAGSDNEQFF
TRBJ2-2,few,TRBV11-2,.,TGTGCCAGCAGGCGGGACAGTATGGTCCAGGGGGAGCTGTTTTTT,CASRRDSMVQGELFF
TRBJ1-2,.,TRBV6-5,.,TGTGCCAGCCGCTACCCCGACGGGGGCGGCTACACCTTC,CASRYPDGGGYTF
TRBJ2-7,many,TRBV5-1,.,TGCGCCAGCAGCTTGGCGGGCTCCTACGAGCAGTACTTC,CASSLAGSYEQYF
TRBJ2-2,.,TRBV7-6,.,TGTGCCAGCAGCGGCCCCACCGGGGAGCTGTTTTTT,CASSGPTGELFF
TRBJ1-2,.,TRBV4-1,TRBD1,TGCGCCAGCAGCCAAGGGATCAGGGGGCGAGGGTATGGCTACACCTTC,CASSQGIRGRGYGYTF
TRBJ1-5,.,TRBV28,.,TGTGCCAGCAGCCCAACCATCGGGCAGGGTAAAAGTCAGCCCCAGCATTTT,CASSPTIGQGKSQPQHF
TRBJ2-1,few,TRBV7-6,.,TGTGCCAGCAGCTTAGCAGGCTCGAGCTCCTACAATGAGCAGTTCTTC,CASSLAGSSSYNEQFF
TRBJ1-2,.,TRBV7-2,.,TGTGCCAGCAGCCCCTTTGGGTACTATGGCTACACCTTC,CASSPFGYYGYTF
TRBJ2-7,.,TRBV15,TRBD2,TGTGCCACCAGCAGGGGGACTACCGGATCCTACGAGCAGTACTTC,CATSRGTTGSYEQYF
TRBJ1-3,.,TRBV15,.,TGTGCCACCAGCAGAGTAATCGGGGACTCAGTATATTTT,CATSRVIGDSVYF
TRBJ2-1,few,TRBV19,.,TGTGCCAGTAGTACCAACAGGGCGGGCAATGAGCAGTTCTTC,CASSTNRAGNEQFF
TRBJ2-1,.,TRBV20-1,TRBD2,TGCACTGTAGCGGGAGGAACCTACAATGAGCAGTTCTTC,CTVAGGTYNEQFF
TRBJ2-7,.,TRBV7-2,TRBD2,TGTGCCAGCAGCTTATCCGGGAGGGAGTCCTACGAGCAGTACTTC,CASSLSGRESYEQYF
TRBJ2-1,.,TRBV2,.,TGTGCCAGCAGTGAGTCTTCTTGGAGCTCCTACAATGAGCAGTTCTTC,CASSESSWSSYNEQFF
TRBJ1-1,many,TRBV6-1,.,TGTGCCAGCAGTGAAAGGGCATTCATGAACACTGAAGCTTTCTTT,CASSERAFMNTEAFF
TRBJ2-6,.,TRBV6-5,.,TGTGCCAGCAGACAACCTGGGGCCAACGTCCTGACTTTC,CASRQPGANVLTF
TRBJ2-1,.,TRBV6-2/TRBV6-3,TRBD2,TGTGCCAGCATTAACAGCGGGATCTATGAGCAGTTCTTC,CASINSGIYEQFF
TRBJ2-3,.,TRBV6-6,TRBD1,TGTGCCAGCAGTGAGTGGACAGGGCGCACAGATACGCAGTATTTT,CASSEWTGRTDTQYF
TRBJ1-3,few,TRBV2,.,TGTGCCACCCAAGACGGGAACTCTGGAAACACCATATATTTT,CATQDGNSGNTIYF
TRBJ1-2,few,TRBV2,.,TGTGCCAGCAGTTTCACCCTGCCCAGAGATGGCTATGGCTACACCTTC,CASSFTLPRDGYGYTF
TRBJ2-3,.,TRBV12-3/TRBV12-4,.,TGTGCCAGCAGTCCACTCCCGGGTTCCGAGGGGACAGATACGCAGTATTTT,CASSPLPGSEGTDTQYF
TRBJ2-5,many,TRBV7-2,.,TGCGCCAGCAGCTTAGGGGAGGAGACCCAGTACTTC,CASSLGEETQYF
TRBJ1-2,.,TRBV7-9,.,TGTGCCAGCAGCTTAGAAAGGGTAGCTAACTATGGCTACACCTTC,CASSLERVANYGYTF
TRBJ2-1,few,TRBV7-2,TRBD2,TGTGCCAGCAGCTCCCCTGGTAGCGGGAAAAACAATGAGCAGTTCTTC,CASSSPGSGKNNEQFF
TRBJ2-5,medium-sized,TRBV7-2,TRBD2,TGTGCCAGCAGCCCACCGTCGGGAGGAGCTAGGGGGACCCAGTACTTC,CASSPPSGGARGTQYF
TRBJ1-2,.,TRBV7-3,.,TGTGCCAGCAGCTTAGACGGGATCTATGGCTACACCTTC,CASSLDGIYGYTF
TRBJ1-2,.,TRBV28,.,TGTGCCAGCAACACGGGAGGTTGGATATATGGCTACACCTTC,CASNTGGWIYGYTF
TRBJ2-1,few,TRBV20-1,TRBD2,TGCAGTGCCTTGCGGGAGTTTGGGAATGAGCAGTTCTTC,CSALREFGNEQFF
TRBJ2-6,.,TRBV15,.,TGTGCCACCAGCAGCTCAGGGGCAGTAGGCTCTGGGGCCAACGTCCTGACTTTC,CATSSSGAVGSGANVLTF
TRBJ2-1,few,TRBV7-6,.,TGTGCCAGCAGCTTAGTAGACCAGAGCTCCTACAATGAGCAGTTCTTC,CASSLVDQSSYNEQFF
TRBJ2-2,few,TRBV7-2,.,TGTGCCAGCAGCCCTCGAGGGGGGCTTACCGGGGAGCTGTTTTTT,CASSPRGGLTGELFF
TRBJ1-2,many,TRBV7-2,.,TGTGCCAGCAGCTCGTGGCAGGGGAAGCTTGGCTACACCTTC,CASSSWQGKLGYTF
TRBJ2-5,.,TRBV19,.,TGTGCCAGTAGTATCGGGAGCTCCCAACAGACGGCCCAGTACTTC,CASSIGSSQQTAQYF
TRBJ1-2,.,TRBV7-2,.,TGTGCCAGTGGGGGGGGGCCGATGGGCTACACCTTC,CASGGGPMGYTF
TRBJ2-1,.,TRBV7-9,.,TGTGCCAGCAGCTACGCAGGGGCCGGCGATGGGAAGCAGTTCTTC,CASSYAGAGDGKQFF
TRBJ2-1,.,TRBV7-2,TRBD2,TGTGCCAGCAGCTTAGTTGCGGGAGGGAGGGATGAGCAGTTCTTC,CASSLVAGGRDEQFF
TRBJ2-2,many,TRBV7-7,TRBD2,TGTGCTAGCAGCAGGGACTACAACACCGGGGAGCTGTTTTTT,CASSRDYNTGELFF
TRBJ1-1,few,TRBV6-6,.,TGTGCCAGCAGTTACTCGAGCCTCATGAACACTGAAGCTTTCTTT,CASSYSSLMNTEAFF
TRBJ2-6,few,TRBV6-2/TRBV6-3,TRBD2,TGTGCCAGCAGTCCGGAACTAGCGGGGGCTGGGGCCAACGTCCTGACTTTC,CASSPELAGAGANVLTF
TRBJ2-4,few,TRBV7-2,.,TGTGCCAGCAGCTTAGCGGGAGTCAACATTCAGTACTTC,CASSLAGVNIQYF
TRBJ2-3,many,TRBV20-1,TRBD2,TGCAGTGCTGAGGGACTAGCGGGAGCAACCTCGGGCACAGATACGCAGTATTTT,CSAEGLAGATSGTDTQYF
TRBJ2-1,.,TRBV19,TRBD1,TGTGCCAGTAGGGGACAGTACGGCTCCTACAATGAGCAGTTCTTC,CASRGQYGSYNEQFF
TRBJ2-7,.,TRBV28,.,TGTGCCAGCAGCCTCAACGGGTACGAGCAGTACTTC,CASSLNGYEQYF